Sequencing of this TCR beta chain was carried out in a study of T cell responses to AZD1222 COVID-19 vaccine. Notes on the study in general: Most donors were white British, females outnumbered males, and clonal diversity was possibly underestimated.

V lost 10 bases, J lost 3 bases, and 18 bases lay in between. Per the germline V gene, CDR1 is MDHEN and CDR2 is SYDVKM. This CDR3 has 14 residues. About this clone itself: What it binds is unknown.

Repertoires were generated with immunoSEQ multiplex PCR, while TCRdb's copy carries only in-frame clones and drops some. Here the sample spans around 130,000 clones, more than 80% being singletons. This sequence joins TRBV28 and TRBJ1-2; D possibly corresponds to TRBD1 (5 bases). Here the sequenced sample was peripheral blood, taken on day 0 of AZD1222 vaccination. The receptor was isolated from an adult in good health. CDR3 DNA sequence: TGTGCCATCTGGGCTCGGGGGGGGGACTATGGCTACACCTTC. Its translation: CAIWARGGDYGYTF.